One sample yielded the 16 T cell receptor beta chains listed below, sequenced in a study of radiotherapy plus CTLA-4 blockade in lung cancer (dated by TCRdb to the late 2010s). The library came from the immunoSEQ multiplex PCR assay. TCRdb obtained this table from immuneACCESS and retained in-frame rearrangements with V and J assigned. These tables miss some clones; where compared with another copy, unresolved V genes account for less than half of the shortfall, and the remainder is unexplained. A total of about 73,000 clones appear in this sample, roughly 91% of them only once. Over 35% of the sample goes to the ten largest clones. The input for sequencing was peripheral blood, taken from a patient treated with radiotherapy plus ipilimumab. Receptor source: a human donor with non-small cell lung cancer that progressed on radiotherapy plus ipilimumab.

The gene calls are TRBV30 and TRBJ1-4, with 7 bases fitting TRBD1. The CDR3 consists of 13 residues. The germline V gene has CDR1 GTSNPN and CDR2 SVGIG (reference sequence). J lost 8 bases, V lost 0 bases, and 3 bases had no gene match. CDR3 in DNA: TGTGCCTGGAGTGTACAGGGGTGGGAAAAACTGTTTTTT. As protein: CAWSVQGWEKLFF.

The chain carries TRBV5-1 and TRBJ2-1; D is undetermined. The CDR3 extends over 16 amino acids. CDR1 and CDR2 from the germline V gene are SGHRS and YFSETQ. Between the trimmed V and J ends, which lost 0 bases and 3 bases, there was a span of 13 bases. The CDR3 region has the DNA TGCGCCAGCAGCTTGGAGTTCAGGTTTGGCTACAATGAGCAGTTCTTC. Its translation is CASSLEFRFGYNEQFF. Full variable domain (rest looked up from reference TRBV5-1 and TRBJ2-1): KAGVTQTPRYLIKTRGQQVTLSCSPISGHRSVSWYQQTPGQGLQFLFEYFSETQRNKGNFPGRFSGRQFSNSRSEMNVSTLELGDSALYLCASSLEFRFGYNEQFFGPGTRLTVL.

V is TRBV28 and J is TRBJ2-7; 8 bases match TRBD1. The CDR3 runs 14 residues. The V gene end was trimmed by 6 bases and the J gene end by 5 bases; junction bases not matched to a gene: 9. From germline, CDR1 is MDHEN and CDR2 SYDVKM. The CDR3 spells CASSAGQGFDEQYF. The CDR3 DNA reads as TGTGCCAGCAGCGCAGGACAGGGCTTCGACGAGCAGTACTTC.

This clone came up a few times. The rearrangement joins TRBV6-6 to TRBJ1-1; D unclear. V shed 2 bases and J shed 4 bases, with 8 bases lying between them. Germline loops: CDR1 MNHNY, CDR2 SVGAGI (reference sequence). CDR3 length: 13 amino acids. The DNA for the CDR3 is TGTGCCAGCAGTTACACGACCGCCACTGAAGCTTTCTTT. This gives the protein CASSYTTATEAFF.

The rearrangement joins TRBV2 to TRBJ2-1, with TRBD2 matching over 7 bases. With V trimmed by 7 bases and J by 0 bases, 3 bases remained unmatched. Germline assignment: CDR1 SNHLY and CDR2 FYNNEI. The CDR3 is 14 residues long. The CDR3 DNA follows: TGTGCCAGCATAAGCGGGACCTCCTACAATGAGCAGTTCTTC. It encodes CASISGTSYNEQFF.

The chain uses TRBV2 and TRBJ2-3; D not certain. The germline V gene encodes CDR1 SNHLY and CDR2 FYNNEI. The V end was cut by 1 base, the J end by 4 bases, with 9 bases between. The CDR3 runs 14 residues. The CDR3 here is CASSEGAPPDTQYF. DNA for the CDR3: TGTGCCAGCAGTGAAGGGGCGCCTCCAGATACGCAGTATTTT.

The chain is built from TRBV7-9 and TRBJ2-5; D is possibly TRBD2 (6 bases). The closer fit of TRBJ2-7 to the DNA end suggests the J call may be wrong. CDR1 is SEHNR and CDR2 is FQNEAQ in the germline V gene (reference sequence). The CDR3 spans 15 residues. CDR3 residues: CASSMGTPSSYEQYF. CDR3 DNA: TGTGCCAGCAGCATGGGGACTCCAAGCTCCTACGAGCAGTACTTC.

V and J are TRBV28 and TRBJ1-4; no definite D call. The V end lost 6 bases, the J end lost 8 bases, and 19 bases lay between the germline ends. The CDR3 consists of 15 residues. The germline V gene encodes CDR1 MDHEN and CDR2 SYDVKM. CDR3 DNA sequence: TGTGCCAGCAGCCGTGCGACGGAGGCCTTGGAAAAACTGTTTTTT. Amino acid sequence: CASSRATEALEKLFF.

The chain combines TRBV27 with TRBJ1-1, with TRBD1 as a possible D gene (5 bases). This CDR3 region has 14 residues. V shed 4 bases and J shed 1 base, with 10 bases lying between them. The germline gives CDR1 MNHEY, CDR2 SMNVEV (reference sequence). Here the CDR3 DNA reads TGTGCCAGCAGTTGGGGCGGATCGAACACTGAAGCTTTCTTT. Protein product: CASSWGGSNTEAFF.

The gene calls are TRBV15 and TRBJ1-4, with TRBD1 identical over 11 bases. This CDR3 contains 15 residues. Germline CDR1 reads LNHNV; CDR2 reads YYDKDF (reference sequence). V was clipped by 3 bases and J by 10 bases; unmatched bases: 7. The CDR3 coding sequence is TGTGCCACCAGCAGGGGGGACAGGGGGGCCCGAAAACTGTTTTTT. Encoded protein: CATSRGDRGARKLFF.

This chain links TRBV6-6 with TRBJ2-7; 11 bases map to TRBD1. CDR1 is MNHNY, CDR2 SVGAGI, per germline (reference sequence). The CDR3 is 14 amino acids. V trimming: 6 bases; J trimming: 3 bases; junction bases outside the gene matches: 4. This CDR3 reads CASRGGQGDYEQYF. The DNA for the CDR3 is TGTGCCAGCAGGGGGGGACAGGGGGACTACGAGCAGTACTTC.

This clone was counted only a few times. The V and J genes are TRBV5-8 and TRBJ2-7; D perhaps matches TRBD2 (5 bases). Trimming removed 4 bases at V and 6 bases at J, with 11 bases between. The CDR3 is 12 amino acids. Per the germline V gene, CDR1 is SGHTS and CDR2 is YDEGEE. This chain's CDR3 is CASSTESGEQYV. The CDR3 DNA reads TGTGCCAGCAGCACCGAAAGCGGCGAGCAGTACGTC.

This sequence joins TRBV6-6 and TRBJ2-1; 7 bases are a match to TRBD2. The V gene's germline CDR1 is MNHNY and CDR2 SVGAGI (reference sequence). The CDR3 contains 16 residues. V lost 5 bases and J lost 0; bases outside the gene matches: 7. CDR3: CASSHGGRISYNEQFF. CDR3 DNA sequence: TGTGCCAGCAGTCATGGCGGGAGAATCTCCTACAATGAGCAGTTCTTC.

V gene TRBV28 combines with J gene TRBJ2-5; 9 positions match TRBD2. CDR1 is MDHEN and CDR2 is SYDVKM in the germline V gene. There are 18 residues in the CDR3. After removal of 5 bases from V and 5 bases from J, the junction contained 18 bases not matched to a gene. As DNA, the CDR3 is TGTGCCAGCAGTACTCAGCCGGGACTAGCAGCCTCTGGGGAGACCCAGTACTTC. Residues: CASSTQPGLAASGETQYF.

The V and J genes are TRBV29-1 and TRBJ2-1, with TRBD2 identical over 7 bases. This CDR3 comprises 15 residues. V lost 7 bases to trimming and J lost 9 bases; unmatched junction nucleotides: 18. The germline gives CDR1 SQVTM, CDR2 ANQGSEA. In DNA, the CDR3 is TGCAGCGCCAGACTTTCTTTAGCGGGCTCGAGTGAGCAGTTCTTC. Residues: CSARLSLAGSSEQFF.

The genes are TRBV11-2 and TRBJ1-4, with 7 nucleotides matching TRBD1. From germline, CDR1 is SGHAT and CDR2 FQNNGV. The trim removed 4 bases at V and 5 bases at J, leaving 7 bases unmatched. The CDR3 length is 15 residues. This chain's CDR3 is CASSSADRENEKLFF. CDR3 DNA sequence: TGTGCCAGCAGCTCGGCCGACAGGGAGAATGAAAAACTGTTTTTT. The full variable domain, its missing parts supplied by reference TRBV11-2 and TRBJ1-4, is EAGVAQSPRYKIIEKRQSVAFWCNPISGHATLYWYQQILGQGPKLLIQFQNNGVVDDSQLPKDRFSAERLKGVDSTLKIQPAKLEDSAVYLCASSSADRENEKLFFGSGTQLSVL.